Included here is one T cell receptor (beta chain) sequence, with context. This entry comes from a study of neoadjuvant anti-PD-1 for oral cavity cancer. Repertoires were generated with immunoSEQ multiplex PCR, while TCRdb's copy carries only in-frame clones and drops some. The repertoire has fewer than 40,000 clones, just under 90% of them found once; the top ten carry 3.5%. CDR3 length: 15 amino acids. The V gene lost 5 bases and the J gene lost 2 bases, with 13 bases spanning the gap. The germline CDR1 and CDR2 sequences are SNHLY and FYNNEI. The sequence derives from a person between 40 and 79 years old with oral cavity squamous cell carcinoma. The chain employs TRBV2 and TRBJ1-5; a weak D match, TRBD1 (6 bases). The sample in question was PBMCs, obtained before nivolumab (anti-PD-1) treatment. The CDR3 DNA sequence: TGTGCCAGCAGTCCTCCAGGGGACGGCAATCAGCCCCAGCATTTT. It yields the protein CASSPPGDGNQPQHF.